These 8 T cell receptor beta chains came from one sample sequenced in a study of T cells in Graves' hyperthyroidism and ophthalmopathy. Amplification of TCR beta CDR3 regions was performed using RNA transcripts as template. TCR CDR3 underwent first-round RT-PCR with the HTBI primer set. TCRdb reprocessed the multiplex PCR reads via MiXCR and lists one record per CDR3 protein. Among 300,000 to 400,000 distinct CDR3 sequences listed, over 11% were seen once. The sequenced sample was blood. These TCRs come from a woman in her thirties with Graves' hyperthyroidism.

This clonotype has at least ten counts. The chain combines TRBV7-3 with TRBJ1-1, with unresolved D. V was clipped by 5 bases and J by 2 bases, with 9 bases between them. The CDR3 totals 13 residues. Germline V CDR1 and CDR2: SGHTA, FQGTGA. CDR3 DNA: TGTGCCAGCAGCCTACAGACAAACACTGAAGCTTTCTTT. It codes for CASSLQTNTEAFF. The full variable domain, with the rest looked up from reference TRBV7-3 and TRBJ1-1, is GAGVSQTPSNKVTEKGKYVELRCDPISGHTALYWYRQSLGQGPEFLIYFQGTGAADDSGLPNDRFFAVRPEGSVSTLKIQRTERGDSAVYLCASSLQTNTEAFFGQGTRLTVV.

This clonotype showed up just a few times. The rearrangement uses TRBV19 and TRBJ1-2; 10 bases map to TRBD1. The germline V gene encodes CDR1 LNHDA and CDR2 SQIVND (reference sequence). The junction had 7 bases not matched to a gene; V was cut back by 10 bases and J by 5 bases. This CDR3 has 13 residues. CDR3 sequence: CATGTGDPYGYTF. The CDR3 DNA is TGTGCCACCGGGACAGGGGACCCGTATGGCTACACCTTC.

This clonotype was seen ten or more times. The CDR3 loop reads CASSPRTGAGGPFREQFF. CDR3 nucleotide sequence: TGTGCCAGCAGCCCAAGAACAGGCGCGGGAGGCCCCTTTAGGGAGCAGTTCTTC. V is TRBV7-9 and J is TRBJ2-1, with 8 bases lining up with TRBD2. Germline V gene lookup returns CDR1 SEHNR and CDR2 FQNEAQ (reference sequence). There are 18 residues in the CDR3. Losses at the gene ends were 5 bases for V and 10 bases for J; bases not matched to a gene: 22.

In this sample, this clonotype turned up many times. This chain joins TRBV6-1 and TRBJ2-7, with 12 bases that match TRBD2. V dropped 6 bases and J dropped 4; count of bases not matched to a gene: 7. This CDR3 comprises 15 residues. CDR1 is MNHNS, CDR2 SASEGT, per germline. The CDR3 spells CASRAGLAGRYEQYF. The CDR3 coding sequence is TGTGCCAGCAGAGCCGGACTAGCGGGGAGGTACGAGCAGTACTTC.

V and J are TRBV7-6 and TRBJ2-1, with a possible D match to TRBD1 (5 bases). Trimming removed 5 bases at V and 12 bases at J, with 20 bases between. This CDR3 comprises 14 residues. Germline CDR1 is SGHVS and CDR2 is FNYEAQ. CDR3 region: CASSLGGAPSVQFF. The CDR3 nucleotides read TGTGCCAGCAGCCTAGGTGGGGCACCGAGTGTGCAGTTCTTC.

The V gene is TRBV9, the J gene TRBJ1-2; 8 positions agree with TRBD1. The CDR3 has 16 amino acids. Per the germline V gene, CDR1 is SGDLS and CDR2 is YYNGEE. The V and J ends lost 0 bases and 0 bases, in that order; junction bases with no gene match: 4. CDR3 residues: CASSVEQGGSNYGYTF. The CDR3 DNA sequence: TGTGCCAGCAGCGTAGAACAGGGGGGGTCTAACTATGGCTACACCTTC. Based on the CDR3 plus reference TRBV9 and TRBJ1-2, the full variable domain is DSGVTQTPKHLITATGQRVTLRCSPRSGDLSVYWYQQSLDQGLQFLIQYYNGEERAKGNILERFSAQQFPDLHSELNLSSLELGDSALYFCASSVEQGGSNYGYTFGSGTRLTVV.

The chain joins TRBV2 to TRBJ2-7; 8 bases fit TRBD1. V shed 10 bases, J shed 2 bases, and the junction held 25 bases outside the gene matches. The V gene's germline CDR1 is SNHLY and CDR2 FYNNEI. The CDR3 is 19 amino acids. CDR3 nucleotide sequence: TGTGCCATTAGCAGTGTGGCGAGACAGGGGATTGAACTGCCCTACGAGCAGTACTTC. Encoded protein: CAISSVARQGIELPYEQYF. Supplemented by reference TRBV2 and TRBJ2-7, the full variable domain reads EPEVTQTPSHQVTQMGQEVILRCVPISNHLYFYWYRQILGQKVEFLVSFYNNEISEKSEIFDDQFSVERPDGSNFTLKIRSTKLEDSAMYFCAISSVARQGIELPYEQYFGPGTRLTVT.

This clonotype was counted a few times. V is TRBV20-1 and J is TRBJ2-7, with D possibly matching TRBD2 (6 bases). V dropped 6 bases and J dropped 4 bases, with 25 bases sitting between them. Germline assignment: CDR1 DFQATT and CDR2 SNEGSKA (reference sequence). The CDR3 runs 16 residues. This CDR3 reads CSAPNPAAGREYEQYF. CDR3 bases: TGCAGTGCCCCGAATCCCGCCGCGGGGAGAGAATACGAGCAGTACTTC.